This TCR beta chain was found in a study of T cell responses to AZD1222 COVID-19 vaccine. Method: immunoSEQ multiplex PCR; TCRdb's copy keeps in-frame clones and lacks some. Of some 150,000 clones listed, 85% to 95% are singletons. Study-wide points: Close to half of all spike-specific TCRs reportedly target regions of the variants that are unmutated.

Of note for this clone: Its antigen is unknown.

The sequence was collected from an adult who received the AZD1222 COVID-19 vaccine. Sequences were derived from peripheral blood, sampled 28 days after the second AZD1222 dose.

CDR3 DNA sequence: TGTGCCAGCAGCGTAGCTCTCTTGGGACAGGATGGGATCAAATTCTTC. It translates to CASSVALLGQDGIKFF. The chain recombines TRBV9 with TRBJ2-1; TRBD1 matches 8 bases. The V and J ends lost 0 bases and 16 bases, in that order; junction bases with no gene match: 18. Germline loops: CDR1 SGDLS, CDR2 YYNGEE. This CDR3 region has 16 residues.